These 29 T cell receptor beta chains originate from one sample sequenced in a study of Tregs in tolerant kidney transplant recipients. Measured with immunoSEQ multiplex PCR; TCRdb has only the in-frame clones, and not every one. The data contain roughly 250,000 clones, roughly four fifths of them singletons. Sequencing used CD4+ T cells from blood. Source of these receptors: a human donor in good health.

A single count supports this clone. The chain combines TRBV6-8 with TRBJ2-3, with TRBD2 identical over 10 bases. The CDR3 totals 23 residues. Germline assignment: CDR1 MNHGY and CDR2 SAAAGT. Unmatched junction bases numbered 27, after V lost 6 bases and J lost 0 bases. The CDR3 loop is CASSRTSLAGVSLWIPSTDTQYF. Written as DNA, the CDR3 is TGTGCCAGCAGCCGCACCTCGCTAGCGGGAGTTTCTTTGTGGATTCCTAGCACAGATACGCAGTATTTT.

The chain carries TRBV4-2 and TRBJ2-6; the match to TRBD1 covers 7 bases. The CDR3 spans 17 residues. J was trimmed by 1 base and V by 0 bases; bases with no gene match: 3. Germline CDR1 reads LGHNA; CDR2 reads YNFKEQ. The CDR3 DNA is TGTGCCAGCAGCCAAGATAGGGACAGTTCTGGGGCCAACGTCCTGACTTTC. Translated: CASSQDRDSSGANVLTF.

The CDR3 is CASSYAWGGISSYEQYF. The CDR3, as DNA: TGTGCCAGCAGCTATGCGTGGGGGGGAATTTCCTCCTACGAGCAGTACTTC. The J gene is TRBJ2-7, the V gene TRBV7-2, with 7 positions matching TRBD2. Unmatched junction bases numbered 12, after V lost 4 bases and J lost 0 bases. Germline V lookup: CDR1 SGHTA, CDR2 FQGNSA. The CDR3 has 17 amino acids.

The chain is built from TRBV15 and TRBJ2-7, with D unclear. Germline V gene lookup returns CDR1 LNHNV and CDR2 YYDKDF (reference sequence). The CDR3 extends over 13 amino acids. V was shortened by 0 bases and J by 3 bases, with 6 bases between the two germline ends. DNA of the CDR3: TGTGCCACCAGCAGAGAACACAACTACGAGCAGTACTTC. Residues: CATSREHNYEQYF.

The chain joins TRBV20-1 to TRBJ1-1; D remains unclear. The CDR3 has 10 amino acids. Trimming removed 4 bases from V and 7 bases from J, with 7 bases in between. CDR1 and CDR2 (germline): DFQATT, SNEGSKA (reference sequence). The CDR3 bases are TGCAGTGCTATTTACCGTGAAGCTTTCTTT. Translated, it gives CSAIYREAFF.

Concerning this clone itself: The same CDR3 arises from other DNA sequences in this sample as well. CDR3 sequence: CASSVSGSGVETQYF. CDR3 nucleotide sequence: TGTGCCAGTAGTGTTAGCGGGAGTGGAGTAGAGACCCAGTACTTC. The V call is TRBV19, the J call TRBJ2-5; 9 bases are a match to TRBD2. CDR3 length equals 15 residues. CDR1 is LNHDA, CDR2 SQIVND, per germline (reference sequence). The junction had 8 bases not matched to a gene; V was cut back by 5 bases and J by 4 bases.

The chain is built from TRBV11-1 and TRBJ1-5, with 9 bases that match TRBD1. The CDR3 is made up of 13 amino acids. Germline V lookup: CDR1 SGHAT, CDR2 FQDESV (reference sequence). V trimming: 3 bases; J trimming: 7 bases; junction bases outside the gene matches: 1. Here the CDR3 DNA reads TGTGCCAGCAGCTTGGACAGGGGACAGCCCCAGCATTTT. This codes for CASSLDRGQPQHF.

This clone came up once. CDR3 in DNA: TGCAGCGTGTACAGGGATGTGGAGACCCAGTACTTC. As protein: CSVYRDVETQYF. J is TRBJ2-5 and V is TRBV29-1, with TRBD1 as a possible D gene (6 bases). Deletions cut 6 bases from V and 5 bases from J, with 13 bases between. Looked up from germline, CDR1 is SQVTM and CDR2 is ANQGSEA. The CDR3 consists of 12 residues.

With respect to this clone: The junction does not match germline at one end; this may be a read error. This chain uses TRBV9 with TRBJ1-2; 7 bases align to TRBD1. Germline V CDR1 and CDR2: SGDLS, YYNGEE. The CDR3 totals 13 residues. CDR3 sequence reads: CASSDRDSYGHTF. CDR3 bases: TGTGCCAGCAGCGACCGGGACAGCTATGGCCACACCTTC. The full variable domain, rest sourced from reference TRBV9 and TRBJ1-2, is DSGVTQTPKHLITATGQRVTLRCSPRSGDLSVYWYQQSLDQGLQFLIQYYNGEERAKGNILERFSAQQFPDLHSELNLSSLELGDSALYFCASSDRDSYGHTFGSGTRLTVV.

This clone was seen more than once but under ten times. This chain joins TRBV6-1 and TRBJ2-2; D is undetermined. CDR3 length: 14 amino acids. Between the trimmed V and J ends, which lost 8 bases and 1 base, there was a span of 11 bases. Germline CDR1 is MNHNS and CDR2 is SASEGT. CDR3 amino acids: CASFSRVNTGELFF. For the CDR3, the DNA is TGTGCCAGCTTTTCCCGGGTGAACACCGGGGAGCTGTTTTTT.

The chain carries TRBV7-2 and TRBJ2-7, with TRBD2 matching over 16 bases. The CDR3 totals 17 residues. Germline lookup yields CDR1 SGHTA and CDR2 FQGNSA. Trimming cost V 5 bases and J 2 bases; bases outside gene matches: 6. CDR3 in amino acids: CASSPAGLAGGTYEQYF. The CDR3, as DNA: TGTGCCAGCAGCCCCGCGGGACTAGCGGGGGGGACCTACGAGCAGTACTTC.

The V and J genes are TRBV2 and TRBJ2-7; perhaps TRBD2 as D (6 bases). Trimming shortened V by 6 bases and J by 6 bases, and 15 bases separated the two germline ends. The CDR3 runs to 13 residues. Germline V CDR1 and CDR2: SNHLY, FYNNEI. The CDR3, as DNA: TGTGCCAGCAGGGGGGGTGGTATGGGCGAGCAGTACTTC. This codes for CASRGGGMGEQYF.

V usage is TRBV10-3 and J usage is TRBJ2-1, with TRBD1 identical over 11 bases. The CDR3 totals 17 residues. The V gene end was trimmed by 3 bases and the J gene end by 7 bases; junction bases not matched to a gene: 11. The germline V gene has CDR1 ENHRY and CDR2 SYGVKD. Here the CDR3 reads CAISERGGQGAVNEQFF. DNA of the CDR3: TGTGCCATCAGTGAACGAGGAGGACAGGGGGCTGTGAATGAGCAGTTCTTC.

The V and J genes are TRBV5-1 and TRBJ2-5; D might be TRBD2 (7 bases). Trimming removed 4 bases from V and 1 base from J, with 14 bases in between. The CDR3 spans 15 residues. Germline-derived CDR1 and CDR2 are SGHRS and YFSETQ. For the CDR3, the DNA is TGCGCCAGCAGCCCTGGGGGGGGCGGCCAAGAGACCCAGTACTTC. Its translation: CASSPGGGGQETQYF.

The V and J genes are TRBV10-2 and TRBJ1-4, with D uncertain. V gave up 6 bases and J gave up 12 bases, with 14 bases separating them. This CDR3 is built from 12 residues. The germline gives CDR1 WSHSY, CDR2 SAAADI. The CDR3 loop reads CASSFARAELFF. The CDR3 DNA reads TGCGCCAGCAGCTTCGCTCGTGCAGAACTGTTTTTT.

V gene TRBV2 combines with J gene TRBJ1-5; 7 nucleotides align to TRBD1. CDR3 length equals 14 residues. V lost 7 bases, J lost 2 bases, and 5 bases stayed unmatched. CDR1 and CDR2 (germline): SNHLY, FYNNEI. CDR3 sequence reads: CASKRQGGNQPQHF. In DNA, the CDR3 is TGTGCCAGCAAGAGACAGGGTGGCAATCAGCCCCAGCATTTT.

The V call is TRBV5-1, the J call TRBJ2-7; 7 bases are a match to TRBD1. V trimming: 5 bases; J trimming: 3 bases; junction bases outside the gene matches: 8. Germline V gene lookup returns CDR1 SGHRS and CDR2 YFSETQ. The CDR3 runs to 14 residues. The CDR3 loop is CASSSLGQSYEQYF. DNA for the CDR3: TGCGCCAGCAGTTCGCTGGGACAGAGCTACGAGCAGTACTTC.

The chain joins TRBV25-1 to TRBJ2-1; 9 positions match TRBD2. CDR1 and CDR2 from the germline V gene are MGHDK and SYGVNS. The V segment lost 5 bases and the J segment 8 bases; nucleotides outside the gene matches: 7. The CDR3 has 14 residues. CDR3: CASSPRGLAYEQFF. As DNA, the CDR3 is TGTGCCAGCAGTCCTAGGGGACTAGCCTATGAGCAGTTCTTC.

V is TRBV30 and J is TRBJ1-6; 10 bases are shared with TRBD1. The CDR3 covers 21 residues. The V gene end was trimmed by 2 bases and the J gene end by 6 bases; junction bases not matched to a gene: 22. The germline V gene encodes CDR1 GTSNPN and CDR2 SVGIG (reference sequence). This chain's CDR3 is CAWSLSRTGGRRGVFNSPLHF. The DNA for the CDR3 is TGTGCCTGGAGTCTTTCCCGGACAGGGGGACGCCGGGGAGTTTTTAATTCACCCCTCCACTTT. Complete variable domain (other parts from reference TRBV30 and TRBJ1-6): SQTIHQWPATLVQPVGSPLSLECTVEGTSNPNLYWYRQAAGRGLQLLFYSVGIGQISSEVPQNLSASRPQDRQFILSSKKLLLSDSGFYLCAWSLSRTGGRRGVFNSPLHFGNGTRLTVT.

The table lists this clone with a count of one. This chain links TRBV19 with TRBJ1-1; D gene uncertain. Trimming stripped 4 bases from V and 0 bases from J, with 12 bases between. The CDR3 runs to 15 residues. The V gene's germline CDR1 is LNHDA and CDR2 SQIVND (reference sequence). CDR3 in DNA: TGTGCCAGTAGTAAATCCTATCCCATGAACACTGAAGCTTTCTTT. As protein: CASSKSYPMNTEAFF.

The V gene is TRBV6-5, the J gene TRBJ1-5, with D uncertain. Germline assignment: CDR1 MNHEY and CDR2 SVGAGI. Trimming removed 7 bases from V and 2 bases from J, with 12 bases in between. The CDR3 is 14 residues long. The CDR3 loop reads CASTFSRGNQPQHF. The CDR3 DNA reads as TGTGCCAGCACCTTTTCGCGTGGCAATCAGCCCCAGCATTTT.

V is TRBV13 and J is TRBJ1-1; D ambiguous. The CDR3 sequence is 13 residues long. CDR1 and CDR2 (germline): PRHDT, FYEKMQ (reference sequence). The V end was cut by 4 bases, the J end by 2 bases, with 8 bases between. The CDR3 is CASSWEGNTEAFF. The CDR3 DNA is TGTGCCAGCAGCTGGGAAGGAAACACTGAAGCTTTCTTT.

This clone was picked up a small number of times. The CDR3 sequence: CASSDAIGTVKSQYF. The CDR3 DNA follows: TGCGCCAGCAGTGACGCCATCGGGACCGTAAAATCGCAGTACTTC. The rearrangement uses TRBV10-1 and TRBJ2-7; D tentatively reads TRBD1 or TRBD2 (5 bases each). Between the trimmed V and J ends, which lost 3 bases and 9 bases, there was a span of 21 bases. CDR3 size: 15 residues. CDR1 WNHNN and CDR2 SYGVQD come from the germline V gene (reference sequence).

The V and J genes are TRBV6-1 and TRBJ2-3, with D tentatively TRBD2 (5 bases). V was cut by 3 bases and J by 11 bases, with 12 bases left in between. This CDR3 has 12 amino acids. Germline CDR1 and CDR2: MNHNS and SASEGT. Here the CDR3 reads CASSDSTREQYF. CDR3 bases: TGTGCCAGCAGTGATTCTACGAGGGAGCAGTATTTT.

The chain links TRBV29-1 to TRBJ1-1, with a weak D call TRBD1 (5 bases). This CDR3 is 11 amino acids long. The ends were cut back, 4 bases at V and 8 bases at J, with 11 bases in the middle. CDR1 is SQVTM and CDR2 is ANQGSEA in the germline V gene. For the CDR3, the DNA is TGCAGCGTTGGAACTGGGGCCGAAGCTTTCTTT. Translation: CSVGTGAEAFF.

The chain joins TRBV4-1 to TRBJ1-4, with D hard to call. This CDR3 spans 14 amino acids. Trimming took 2 bases from V and 4 from J, leaving 8 bases between them. Germline assignment: CDR1 MGHRA and CDR2 YSYEKL. The CDR3 protein is CASSQSRFNEKLFF. In DNA form, the CDR3 reads TGCGCCAGCAGCCAATCCCGATTTAATGAAAAACTGTTTTTT.

This sequence joins TRBV7-9 and TRBJ2-5, with a weak D call TRBD1 (5 bases). V shed 3 bases and J shed 4 bases, with 12 bases lying between them. CDR3 length: 14 amino acids. Per germline, CDR1 SEHNR and CDR2 FQNEAQ (reference sequence). The CDR3 loop is CASSLAQGRETQYF. In DNA form, the CDR3 reads TGTGCCAGCAGCTTGGCGCAGGGTCGAGAGACCCAGTACTTC.

The rearrangement links TRBV18 to TRBJ1-1, with D unclear. The V end was cut by 2 bases, the J end by 6 bases, with 13 bases between. CDR3 length: 14 amino acids. CDR1 and CDR2 from the germline V gene are KGHSH and LQKENI. DNA of the CDR3: TGTGCCAGCTCACCAGAAACCACGACCTCTGAAGCTTTCTTT. Translation gives CASSPETTTSEAFF.

On this clone: This specimen includes other DNA sequences encoding the same CDR3. V and J are TRBV5-1 and TRBJ1-1; TRBD1 might be the D (5 bases). V lost 3 bases and J lost 5, with 14 bases in between. There are 14 residues in the CDR3. Germline assignment: CDR1 SGHRS and CDR2 YFSETQ. This CDR3 reads CASSWGPGETEAFF. CDR3 in DNA: TGCGCCAGCAGCTGGGGACCGGGGGAGACTGAAGCTTTCTTT.